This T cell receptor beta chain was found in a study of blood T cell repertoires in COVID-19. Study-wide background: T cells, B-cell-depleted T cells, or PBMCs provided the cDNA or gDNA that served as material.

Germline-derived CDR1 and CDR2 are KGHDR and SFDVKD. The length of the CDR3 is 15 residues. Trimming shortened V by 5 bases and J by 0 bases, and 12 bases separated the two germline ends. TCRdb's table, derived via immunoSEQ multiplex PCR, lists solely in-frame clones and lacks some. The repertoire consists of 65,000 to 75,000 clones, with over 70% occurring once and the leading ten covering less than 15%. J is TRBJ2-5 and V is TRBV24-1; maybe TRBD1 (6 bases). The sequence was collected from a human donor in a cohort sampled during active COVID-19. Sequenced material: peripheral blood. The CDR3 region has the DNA TGTGCCACCAGTGGTTGCCGGGACAACCAAGAGACCCAGTACTTC. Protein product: CATSGCRDNQETQYF.